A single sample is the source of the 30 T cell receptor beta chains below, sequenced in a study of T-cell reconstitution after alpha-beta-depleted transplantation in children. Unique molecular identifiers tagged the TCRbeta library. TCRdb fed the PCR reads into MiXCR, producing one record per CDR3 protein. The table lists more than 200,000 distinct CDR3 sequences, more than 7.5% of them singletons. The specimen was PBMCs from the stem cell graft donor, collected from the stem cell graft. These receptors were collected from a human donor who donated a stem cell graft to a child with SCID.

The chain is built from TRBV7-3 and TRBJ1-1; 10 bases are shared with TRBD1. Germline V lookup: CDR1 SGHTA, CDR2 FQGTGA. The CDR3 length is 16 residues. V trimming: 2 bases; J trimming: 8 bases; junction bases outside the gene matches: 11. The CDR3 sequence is CASSLRRDRGPIEAFF. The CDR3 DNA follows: TGTGCCAGCAGCTTACGGCGGGACAGGGGTCCAATCGAAGCTTTCTTT.

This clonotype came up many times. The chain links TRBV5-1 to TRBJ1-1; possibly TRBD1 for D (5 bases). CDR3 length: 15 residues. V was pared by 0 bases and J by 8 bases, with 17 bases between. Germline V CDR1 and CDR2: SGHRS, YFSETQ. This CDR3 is CASSLAVGGNSEAFF. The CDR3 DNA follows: TGCGCCAGCAGCTTGGCAGTCGGGGGTAATTCGGAAGCTTTCTTT.

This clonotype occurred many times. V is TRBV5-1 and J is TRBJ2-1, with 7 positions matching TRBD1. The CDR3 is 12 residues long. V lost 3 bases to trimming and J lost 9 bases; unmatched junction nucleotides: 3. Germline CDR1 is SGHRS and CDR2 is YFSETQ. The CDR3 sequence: CASSWDRLEQFF. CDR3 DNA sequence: TGCGCCAGCAGCTGGGACAGACTTGAGCAGTTCTTC.

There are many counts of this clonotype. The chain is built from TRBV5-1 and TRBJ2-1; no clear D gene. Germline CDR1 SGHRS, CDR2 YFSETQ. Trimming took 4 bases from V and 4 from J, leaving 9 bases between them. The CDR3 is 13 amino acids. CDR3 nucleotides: TGCGCCAGCAGCGCCGACGGATACAATGAGCAGTTCTTC. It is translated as CASSADGYNEQFF.

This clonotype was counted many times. The CDR3, as DNA: TGTGCCAGCAGTTTAAGAGATGGGGAGACCCAGTACTTC. Its protein is CASSLRDGETQYF. V usage is TRBV12-3 or TRBV12-4 and J usage is TRBJ2-5; no firm D call. The CDR3 sequence is 13 residues long. V gave up 2 bases and J gave up 5 bases, with 9 bases separating them.

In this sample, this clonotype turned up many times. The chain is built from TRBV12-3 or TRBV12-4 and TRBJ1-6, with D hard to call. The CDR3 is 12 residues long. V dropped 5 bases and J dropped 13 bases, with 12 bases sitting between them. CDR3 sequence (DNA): TGTGCCAGCAGTATAAGCATGGCCCCCCTCCACTTT. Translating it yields CASSISMAPLHF.

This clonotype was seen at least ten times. DNA of the CDR3: TGTGCCAGCAGCCTCCCGACCGAAGCCGGGGAGCTGTTTTTT. Protein product: CASSLPTEAGELFF. The gene calls are TRBV13 and TRBJ2-2; no reliable D call. The CDR3 spans 14 residues. Trimming took off 5 bases at V and 6 bases at J, with 13 bases between the two ends. CDR1 PRHDT and CDR2 FYEKMQ come from the germline V gene (reference sequence).

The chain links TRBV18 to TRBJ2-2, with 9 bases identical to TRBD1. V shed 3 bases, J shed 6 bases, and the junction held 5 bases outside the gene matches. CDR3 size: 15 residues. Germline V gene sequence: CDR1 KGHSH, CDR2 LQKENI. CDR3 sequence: CASSPDRDRAGELFF. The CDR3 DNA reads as TGTGCCAGCTCACCTGACCGGGACAGGGCCGGGGAGCTGTTTTTT.

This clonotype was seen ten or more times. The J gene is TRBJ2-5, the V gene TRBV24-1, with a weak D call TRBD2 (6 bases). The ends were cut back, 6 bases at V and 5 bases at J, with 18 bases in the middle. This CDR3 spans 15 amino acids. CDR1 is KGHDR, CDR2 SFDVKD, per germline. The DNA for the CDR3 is TGTGCCACCAGTCCCGGGACTCCCGCGAGCGAGACCCAGTACTTC. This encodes CATSPGTPASETQYF.

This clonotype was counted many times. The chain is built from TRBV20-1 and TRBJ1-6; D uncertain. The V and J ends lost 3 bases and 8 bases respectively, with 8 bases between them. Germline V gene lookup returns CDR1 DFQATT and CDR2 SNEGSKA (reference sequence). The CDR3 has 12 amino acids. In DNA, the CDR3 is TGCAGTGCTAGCGGCCTTTATTCACCCCTCCACTTT. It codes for CSASGLYSPLHF.

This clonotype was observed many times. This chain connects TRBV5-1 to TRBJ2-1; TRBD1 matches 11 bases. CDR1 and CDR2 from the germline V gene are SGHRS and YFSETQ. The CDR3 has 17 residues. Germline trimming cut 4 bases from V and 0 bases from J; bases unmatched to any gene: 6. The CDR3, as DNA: TGCGCCAGCAGCCCAGGACAGGGGGCAAGCTCCTACAATGAGCAGTTCTTC. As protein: CASSPGQGASSYNEQFF.

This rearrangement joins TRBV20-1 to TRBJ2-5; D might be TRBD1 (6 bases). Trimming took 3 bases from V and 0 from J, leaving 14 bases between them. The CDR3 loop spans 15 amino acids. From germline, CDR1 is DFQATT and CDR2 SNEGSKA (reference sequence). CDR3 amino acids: CSASPGTWYQETQYF. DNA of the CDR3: TGCAGTGCTAGCCCCGGGACATGGTACCAAGAGACCCAGTACTTC.

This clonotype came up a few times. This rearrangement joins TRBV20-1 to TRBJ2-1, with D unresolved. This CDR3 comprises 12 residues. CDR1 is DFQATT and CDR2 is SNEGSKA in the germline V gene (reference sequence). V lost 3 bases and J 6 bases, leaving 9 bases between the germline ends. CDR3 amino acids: CSASDRVNEQFF. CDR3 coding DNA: TGCAGTGCTAGCGACCGCGTCAATGAGCAGTTCTTC.

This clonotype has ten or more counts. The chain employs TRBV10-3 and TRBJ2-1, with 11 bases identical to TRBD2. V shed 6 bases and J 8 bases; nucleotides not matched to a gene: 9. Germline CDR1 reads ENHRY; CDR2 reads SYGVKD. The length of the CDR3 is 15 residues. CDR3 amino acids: CAISSGTSGAHEQFF. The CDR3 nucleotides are TGTGCCATCAGCTCCGGGACTAGCGGAGCCCATGAGCAGTTCTTC.

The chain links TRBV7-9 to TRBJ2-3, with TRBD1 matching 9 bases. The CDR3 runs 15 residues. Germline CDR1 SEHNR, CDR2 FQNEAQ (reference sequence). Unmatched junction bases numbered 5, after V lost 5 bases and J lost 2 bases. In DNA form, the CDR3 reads TGTGCCAGCAGCCCCCGGGACAGGGACACAGATACGCAGTATTTT. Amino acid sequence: CASSPRDRDTDTQYF. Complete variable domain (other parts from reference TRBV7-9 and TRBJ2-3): DTGVSQNPRHKITKRGQNVTFRCDPISEHNRLYWYRQTLGQGPEFLTYFQNEAQLEKSRLLSDRFSAERPKGSFSTLEIQRTEQGDSAMYLCASSPRDRDTDTQYFGPGTRLTVL.

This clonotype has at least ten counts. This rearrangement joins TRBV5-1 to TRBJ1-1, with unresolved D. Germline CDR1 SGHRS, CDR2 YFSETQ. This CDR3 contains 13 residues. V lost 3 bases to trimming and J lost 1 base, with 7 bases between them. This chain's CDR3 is CASSSSANTEAFF. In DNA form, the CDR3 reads TGCGCCAGCAGCTCCTCCGCGAACACTGAAGCTTTCTTT.

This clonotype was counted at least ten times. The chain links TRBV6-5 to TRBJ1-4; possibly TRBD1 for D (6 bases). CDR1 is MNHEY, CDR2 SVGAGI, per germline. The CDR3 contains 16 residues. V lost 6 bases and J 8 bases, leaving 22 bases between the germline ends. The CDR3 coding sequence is TGTGCCAGCAGCATTATGGGGGCCTCGTTAGGAGAAAAACTGTTTTTT. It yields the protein CASSIMGASLGEKLFF.

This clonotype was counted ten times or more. The CDR3 region has the DNA TGCGCCAGCAGCCGCCCGGGTTCTGGCTATGGCTACACCTTC. It encodes CASSRPGSGYGYTF. The chain has TRBV4-1 and TRBJ1-2, with D uncertain. This CDR3 has 14 residues. Germline CDR1 and CDR2: MGHRA and YSYEKL. Trimming stripped 4 bases from V and 4 bases from J, with 13 bases between.

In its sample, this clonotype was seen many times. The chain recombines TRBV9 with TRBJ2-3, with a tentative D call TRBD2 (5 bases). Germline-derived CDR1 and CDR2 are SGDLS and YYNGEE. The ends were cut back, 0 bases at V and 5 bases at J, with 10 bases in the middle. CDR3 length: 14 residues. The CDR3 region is CASSVELAGDTQYF. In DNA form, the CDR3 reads TGTGCCAGCAGCGTAGAGCTAGCTGGAGATACGCAGTATTTT.

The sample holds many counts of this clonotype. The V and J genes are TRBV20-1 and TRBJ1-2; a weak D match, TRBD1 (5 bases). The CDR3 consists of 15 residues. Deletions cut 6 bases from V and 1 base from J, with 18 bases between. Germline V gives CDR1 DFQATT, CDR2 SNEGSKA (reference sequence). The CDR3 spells CSARIHRHFNYGYTF. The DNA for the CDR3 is TGCAGTGCCCGGATCCACAGGCATTTTAACTATGGCTACACCTTC.

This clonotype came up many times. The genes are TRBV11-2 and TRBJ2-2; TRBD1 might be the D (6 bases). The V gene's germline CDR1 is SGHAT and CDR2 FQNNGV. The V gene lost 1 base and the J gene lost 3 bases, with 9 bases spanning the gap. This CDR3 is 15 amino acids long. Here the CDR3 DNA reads TGTGCCAGCAGCTTAGGGTCAGGGGACACCGGGGAGCTGTTTTTT. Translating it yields CASSLGSGDTGELFF.

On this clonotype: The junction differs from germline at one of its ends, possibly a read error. The CDR3 here is CVSSLTRNTEAFF. CDR3 coding DNA: TGCGTCAGCAGCTTAACGCGAAACACTGAAGCTTTCTTT. This chain connects TRBV5-1 to TRBJ1-1; no clear D. Germline CDR1 reads SGHRS; CDR2 reads YFSETQ. This CDR3 is 13 amino acids long.

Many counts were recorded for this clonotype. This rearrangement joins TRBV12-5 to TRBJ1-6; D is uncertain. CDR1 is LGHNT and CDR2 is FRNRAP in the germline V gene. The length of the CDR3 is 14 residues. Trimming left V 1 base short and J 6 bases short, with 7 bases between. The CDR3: CASGLGFGNSPLHF. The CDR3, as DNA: TGTGCTAGTGGTTTGGGCTTCGGTAATTCACCCCTCCACTTT.

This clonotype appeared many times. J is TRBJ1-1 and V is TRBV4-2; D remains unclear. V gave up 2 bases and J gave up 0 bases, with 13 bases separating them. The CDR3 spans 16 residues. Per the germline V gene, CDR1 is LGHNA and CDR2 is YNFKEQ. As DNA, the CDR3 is TGTGCCAGCAGCCAAAGTCTTGACCCCATGAACACTGAAGCTTTCTTT. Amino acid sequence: CASSQSLDPMNTEAFF.

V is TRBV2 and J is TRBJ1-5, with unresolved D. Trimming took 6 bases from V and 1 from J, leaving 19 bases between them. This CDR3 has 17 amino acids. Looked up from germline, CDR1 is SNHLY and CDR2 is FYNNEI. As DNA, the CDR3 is TGTGCCAGCAGCACGACTGGGCTTGGGGAAAGCAATCAGCCCCAGCATTTT. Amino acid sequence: CASSTTGLGESNQPQHF. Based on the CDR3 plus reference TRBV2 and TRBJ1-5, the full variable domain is EPEVTQTPSHQVTQMGQEVILRCVPISNHLYFYWYRQILGQKVEFLVSFYNNEISEKSEIFDDQFSVERPDGSNFTLKIRSTKLEDSAMYFCASSTTGLGESNQPQHFGDGTRLSIL.

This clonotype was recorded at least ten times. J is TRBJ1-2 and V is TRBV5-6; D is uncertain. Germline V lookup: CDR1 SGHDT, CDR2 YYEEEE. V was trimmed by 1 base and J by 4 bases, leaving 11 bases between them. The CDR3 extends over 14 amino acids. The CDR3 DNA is TGTGCCAGCAGCTTGTGGGAAGGTGCCTATGGCTACACCTTC. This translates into CASSLWEGAYGYTF.

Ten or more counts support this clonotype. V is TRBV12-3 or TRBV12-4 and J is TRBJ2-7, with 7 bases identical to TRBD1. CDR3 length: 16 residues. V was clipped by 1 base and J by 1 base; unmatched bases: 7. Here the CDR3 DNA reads TGTGCCAGCAGTTTAGGAAACAGGGGAGCGTCCTACGAGCAGTACTTC. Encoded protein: CASSLGNRGASYEQYF.

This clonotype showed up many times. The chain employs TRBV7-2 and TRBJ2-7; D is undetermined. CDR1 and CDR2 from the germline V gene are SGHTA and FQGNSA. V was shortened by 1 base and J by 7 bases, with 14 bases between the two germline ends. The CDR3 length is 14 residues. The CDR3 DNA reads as TGTGCCAGCAGCTTAGATGGGCGCTACGAAGAGCAGTACTTC. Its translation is CASSLDGRYEEQYF.

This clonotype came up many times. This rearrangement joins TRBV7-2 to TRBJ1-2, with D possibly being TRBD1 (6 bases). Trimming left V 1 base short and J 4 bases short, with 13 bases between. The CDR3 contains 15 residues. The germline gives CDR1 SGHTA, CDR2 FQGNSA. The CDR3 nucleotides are TGTGCCAGCAGCTTAGTTTCTGGACAGATCTATGGCTACACCTTC. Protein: CASSLVSGQIYGYTF.

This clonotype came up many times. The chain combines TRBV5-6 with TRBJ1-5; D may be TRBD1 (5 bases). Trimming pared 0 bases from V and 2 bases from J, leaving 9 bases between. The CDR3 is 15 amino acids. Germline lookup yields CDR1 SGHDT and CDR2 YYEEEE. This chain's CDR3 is CASSLGWGGNQPQHF. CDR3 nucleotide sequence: TGTGCCAGCAGCTTGGGATGGGGGGGCAATCAGCCCCAGCATTTT.